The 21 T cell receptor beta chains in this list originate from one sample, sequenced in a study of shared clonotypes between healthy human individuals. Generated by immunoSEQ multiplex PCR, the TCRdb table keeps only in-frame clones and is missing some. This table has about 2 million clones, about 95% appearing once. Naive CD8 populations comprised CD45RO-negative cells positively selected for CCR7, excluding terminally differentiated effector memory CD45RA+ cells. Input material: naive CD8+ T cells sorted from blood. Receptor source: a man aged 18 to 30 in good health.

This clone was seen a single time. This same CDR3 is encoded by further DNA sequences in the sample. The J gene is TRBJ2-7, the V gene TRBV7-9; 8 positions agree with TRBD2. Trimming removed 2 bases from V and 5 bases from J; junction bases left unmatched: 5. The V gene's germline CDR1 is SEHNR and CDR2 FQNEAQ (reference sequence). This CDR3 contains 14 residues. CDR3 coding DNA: TGTGCCAGCAGCTTAAGCGGACTAGCCCACGAGCAGTACTTC. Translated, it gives CASSLSGLAHEQYF.

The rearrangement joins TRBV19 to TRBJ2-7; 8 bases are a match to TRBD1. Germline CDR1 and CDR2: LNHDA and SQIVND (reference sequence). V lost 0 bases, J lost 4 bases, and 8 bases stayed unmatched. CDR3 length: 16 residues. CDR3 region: CASSIDPGTGTYEQYF. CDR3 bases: TGTGCCAGTAGTATAGACCCCGGGACAGGTACTTACGAGCAGTACTTC.

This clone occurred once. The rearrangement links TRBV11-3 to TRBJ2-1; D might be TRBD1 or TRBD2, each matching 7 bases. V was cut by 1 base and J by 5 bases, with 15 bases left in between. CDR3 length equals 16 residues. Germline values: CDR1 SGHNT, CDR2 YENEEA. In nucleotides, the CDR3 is TGTGCCAGCAGCTTAGTAGGGGAGGGGACAGACAATGAGCAGTTCTTC. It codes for CASSLVGEGTDNEQFF.

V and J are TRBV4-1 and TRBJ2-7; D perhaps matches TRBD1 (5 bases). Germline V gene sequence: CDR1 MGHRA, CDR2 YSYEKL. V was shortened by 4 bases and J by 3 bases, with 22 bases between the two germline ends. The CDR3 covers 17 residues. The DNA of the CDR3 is TGCGCCAGCAGCCCGCATGAGTTGACAGAGACCATCTACGAGCAGTACTTC. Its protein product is CASSPHELTETIYEQYF.

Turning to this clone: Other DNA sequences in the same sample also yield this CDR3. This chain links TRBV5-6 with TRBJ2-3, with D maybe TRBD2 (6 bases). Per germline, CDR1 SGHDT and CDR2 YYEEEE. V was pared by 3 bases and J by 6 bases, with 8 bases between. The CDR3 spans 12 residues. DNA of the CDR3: TGTGCCAGCAGCTCCGGGAGTGATACGCAGTATTTT. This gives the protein CASSSGSDTQYF.

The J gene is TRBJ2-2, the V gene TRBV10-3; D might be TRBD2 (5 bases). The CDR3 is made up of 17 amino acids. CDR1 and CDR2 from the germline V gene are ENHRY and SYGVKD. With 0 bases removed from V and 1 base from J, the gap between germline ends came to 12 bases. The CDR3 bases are TGTGCCATCAGTGAGTCTTTAGGGAGATTGAACACCGGGGAGCTGTTTTTT. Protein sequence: CAISESLGRLNTGELFF.

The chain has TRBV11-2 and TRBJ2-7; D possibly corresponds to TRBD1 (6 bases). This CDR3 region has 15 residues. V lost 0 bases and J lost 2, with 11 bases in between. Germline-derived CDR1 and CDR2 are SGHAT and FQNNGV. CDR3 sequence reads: CASSLEDRSPYEQYF. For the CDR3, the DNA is TGTGCCAGCAGCTTAGAGGACAGAAGTCCCTACGAGCAGTACTTC.

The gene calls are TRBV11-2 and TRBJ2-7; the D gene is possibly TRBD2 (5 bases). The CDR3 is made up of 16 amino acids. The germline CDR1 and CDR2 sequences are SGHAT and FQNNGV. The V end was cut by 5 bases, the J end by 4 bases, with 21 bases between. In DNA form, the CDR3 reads TGTGCCAGCAGCCTTTACGGGGATAATACCCTATACGAGCAGTACTTC. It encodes CASSLYGDNTLYEQYF.

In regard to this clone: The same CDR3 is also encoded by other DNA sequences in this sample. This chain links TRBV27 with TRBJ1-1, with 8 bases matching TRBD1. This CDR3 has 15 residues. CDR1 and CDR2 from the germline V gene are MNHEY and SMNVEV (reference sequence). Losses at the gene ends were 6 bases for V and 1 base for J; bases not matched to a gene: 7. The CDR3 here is CASSSPGTGNTEAFF. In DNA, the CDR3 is TGTGCCAGCAGCTCACCCGGGACAGGGAACACTGAAGCTTTCTTT.

The CDR3 protein is CASSFKETQYF. The CDR3 DNA follows: TGTGCCAGCAGCTTTAAAGAGACCCAGTACTTC. The chain links TRBV5-4 to TRBJ2-5; the D is unclear. V lost 2 bases to trimming and J lost 3 bases, with 2 bases between them. The CDR3 consists of 11 residues. Germline lookup yields CDR1 SGHNT and CDR2 YYREEE (reference sequence).

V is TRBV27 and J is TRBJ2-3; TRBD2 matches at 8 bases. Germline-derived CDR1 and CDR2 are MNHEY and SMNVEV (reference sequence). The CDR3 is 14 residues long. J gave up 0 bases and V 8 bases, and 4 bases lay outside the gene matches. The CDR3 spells CASSKRGSTDTQYF. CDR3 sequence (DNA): TGTGCCAGCTCTAAGCGGGGGAGCACAGATACGCAGTATTTT.

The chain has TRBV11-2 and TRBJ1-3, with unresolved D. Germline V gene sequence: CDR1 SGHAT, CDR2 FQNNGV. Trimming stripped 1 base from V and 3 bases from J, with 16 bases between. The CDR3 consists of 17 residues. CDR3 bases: TGTGCCAGCAGCTTAGTAATAAATGAGGGCCTTGGAAACACCATATATTTT. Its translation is CASSLVINEGLGNTIYF.

This CDR3 reads CASSPGTGGYEQYF. CDR3 in DNA: TGTGCCAGCAGCCCGGGGACAGGGGGCTACGAGCAGTACTTC. This chain uses TRBV11-3 with TRBJ2-7, with 11 bases matching TRBD1. Trimming at V came to 5 bases and at J to 3 bases, leaving 3 bases not matched to a gene. CDR3 size: 14 residues. Germline assignment: CDR1 SGHNT and CDR2 YENEEA.

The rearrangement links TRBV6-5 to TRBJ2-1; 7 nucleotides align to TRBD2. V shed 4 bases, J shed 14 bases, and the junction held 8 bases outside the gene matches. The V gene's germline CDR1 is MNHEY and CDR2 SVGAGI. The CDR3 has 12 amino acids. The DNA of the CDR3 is TGTGCCAGCAGTTTTCCCAGCGGGGTAAAGTTCTTC. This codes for CASSFPSGVKFF.

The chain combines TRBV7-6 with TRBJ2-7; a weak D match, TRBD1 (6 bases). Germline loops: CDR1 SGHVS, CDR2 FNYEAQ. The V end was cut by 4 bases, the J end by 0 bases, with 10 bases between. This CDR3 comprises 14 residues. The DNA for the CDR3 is TGTGCCAGCAGCTCTGGACAGAGCTCCTACGAGCAGTACTTC. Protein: CASSSGQSSYEQYF.

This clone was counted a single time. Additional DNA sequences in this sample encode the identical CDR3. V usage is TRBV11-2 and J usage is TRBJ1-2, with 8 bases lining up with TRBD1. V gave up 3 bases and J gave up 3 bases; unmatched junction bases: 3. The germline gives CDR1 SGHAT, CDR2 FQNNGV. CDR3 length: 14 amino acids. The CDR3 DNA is TGTGCCAGCAGCTTCGGACAGGGAGACTATGGCTACACCTTC. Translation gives CASSFGQGDYGYTF.

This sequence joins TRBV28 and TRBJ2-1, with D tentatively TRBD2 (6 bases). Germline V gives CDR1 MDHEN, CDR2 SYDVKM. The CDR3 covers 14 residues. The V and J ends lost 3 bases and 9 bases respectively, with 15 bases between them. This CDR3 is CASSFPALGGEQFF. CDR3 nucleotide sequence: TGTGCCAGCAGTTTCCCGGCCCTGGGGGGTGAGCAGTTCTTC.

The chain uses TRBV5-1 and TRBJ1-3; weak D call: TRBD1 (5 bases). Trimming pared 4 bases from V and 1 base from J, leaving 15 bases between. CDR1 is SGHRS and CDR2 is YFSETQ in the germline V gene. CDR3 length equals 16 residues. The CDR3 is CASSLRQGSSGNTIYF. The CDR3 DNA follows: TGCGCCAGCAGCCTGAGGCAGGGAAGTTCTGGAAACACCATATATTTT.

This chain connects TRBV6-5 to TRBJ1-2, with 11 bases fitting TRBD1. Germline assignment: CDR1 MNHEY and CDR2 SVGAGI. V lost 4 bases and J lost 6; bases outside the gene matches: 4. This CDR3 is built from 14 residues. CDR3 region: CASSFGGQGDGYTF. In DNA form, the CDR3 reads TGTGCCAGCAGTTTCGGGGGACAGGGGGATGGCTACACCTTC.

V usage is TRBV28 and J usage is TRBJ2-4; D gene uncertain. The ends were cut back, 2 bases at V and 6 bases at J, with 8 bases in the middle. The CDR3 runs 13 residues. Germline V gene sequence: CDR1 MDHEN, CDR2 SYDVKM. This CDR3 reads CASSLGYSNIQYF. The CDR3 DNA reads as TGTGCCAGCAGTTTAGGCTATTCAAACATTCAGTACTTC.

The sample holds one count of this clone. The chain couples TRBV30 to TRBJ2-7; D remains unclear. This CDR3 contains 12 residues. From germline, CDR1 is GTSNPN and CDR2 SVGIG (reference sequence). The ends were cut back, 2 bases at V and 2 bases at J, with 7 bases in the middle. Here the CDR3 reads CAWSPETYEQYF. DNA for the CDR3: TGTGCCTGGAGTCCGGAGACCTACGAGCAGTACTTC.